A single sample gave rise to the 21 T cell receptor beta chains below, sequenced in a study of blood T cell repertoires in COVID-19. Only in-frame clones appear in the TCRdb table, and some are missing; sequencing was by immunoSEQ multiplex PCR. Of 230,000 or so clones detected, about 79% appear once; the ten largest clones hold 1.4%. Material for sequencing was peripheral blood. These TCRs come from a middle-aged woman who had recovered from COVID-19.

This chain connects TRBV4-1 to TRBJ1-3; D is perhaps TRBD1 (6 bases). The V and J ends lost 0 bases and 1 base respectively, with 10 bases between them. Germline loops: CDR1 MGHRA, CDR2 YSYEKL. The length of the CDR3 is 16 residues. CDR3 DNA: TGCGCCAGCAGCCAAGACGAAGGGGGTTCTGGAAACACCATATATTTT. Its translation is CASSQDEGGSGNTIYF.

The gene calls are TRBV2 and TRBJ2-5; tentatively, D is TRBD1 (6 bases). V was clipped by 7 bases and J by 2 bases, with 11 bases between them. Germline V gene lookup returns CDR1 SNHLY and CDR2 FYNNEI. This CDR3 contains 13 residues. CDR3 amino acids: CASTVDRQETQYF. The CDR3 coding sequence is TGTGCCAGCACGGTAGACAGGCAAGAGACCCAGTACTTC.

The V gene is TRBV11-1, the J gene TRBJ2-3; D might be TRBD1 (6 bases). This CDR3 is built from 14 residues. V lost 5 bases and J lost 0, with 9 bases in between. The germline V gene has CDR1 SGHAT and CDR2 FQDESV (reference sequence). The CDR3 nucleotides are TGTGCCAGCAGCCGGGACACTAGCACAGATACGCAGTATTTT. The encoded protein is CASSRDTSTDTQYF.

The gene calls are TRBV5-1 and TRBJ2-1; possible D gene TRBD1, 5 bases. V was clipped by 0 bases and J by 8 bases, with 15 bases between them. Germline loops: CDR1 SGHRS, CDR2 YFSETQ. There are 15 residues in the CDR3. Here the CDR3 DNA reads TGCGCCAGCAGCTTGGCATTTCAGGGCGCGGATGAGCAGTTCTTC. Amino acid sequence: CASSLAFQGADEQFF.

The V gene is TRBV11-3, the J gene TRBJ2-2; 7 bases match TRBD2. From germline, CDR1 is SGHNT and CDR2 YENEEA. This CDR3 has 14 residues. Losses at the gene ends were 9 bases for V and 4 bases for J; bases not matched to a gene: 8. CDR3 sequence reads: CASAGVRGTGELFF. CDR3 in DNA: TGTGCCAGTGCGGGGGTCCGGGGCACCGGGGAGCTGTTTTTT. The variable domain in full, with the rest retrieved from reference TRBV11-3 and TRBJ2-2, is EAGVVQSPRYKIIEKKQPVAFWCNPISGHNTLYWYLQNLGQGPELLIRYENEEAVDDSQLPKDRFSAERLKGVDSTLKIQPAELGDSAVYLCASAGVRGTGELFFGEGSRLTVL.

The V and J genes are TRBV5-6 and TRBJ1-6, with 8 bases aligning to TRBD1. The CDR3 loop spans 14 amino acids. V lost 4 bases, J lost 10 bases, and 7 bases stayed unmatched. Germline CDR1 reads SGHDT; CDR2 reads YYEEEE. CDR3 coding DNA: TGTGCCAGCAGCCCCTCGGACAGGGCCTCACCCCTCCACTTT. Its translation: CASSPSDRASPLHF.

The chain employs TRBV24-1 and TRBJ2-7; a weak D match, TRBD1 (6 bases). Germline CDR1 and CDR2: KGHDR and SFDVKD. V was shortened by 12 bases and J by 5 bases, with 19 bases between the two germline ends. This CDR3 region has 13 residues. CDR3: CAQGLRFWDEQYF. CDR3 nucleotides: TGTGCCCAGGGGTTACGGTTTTGGGACGAGCAGTACTTC.

The CDR3 DNA follows: TGTGCCAGCAGCCTTATCGACGGGGGAGGCACCGGGGAGCTGTTTTTT. Translated, it gives CASSLIDGGGTGELFF. This sequence joins TRBV27 and TRBJ2-2; possibly TRBD2 for D (6 bases). The CDR3 has 16 residues. The V end lost 6 bases, the J end lost 4 bases, and 18 bases lay between the germline ends. Germline V gene sequence: CDR1 MNHEY, CDR2 SMNVEV (reference sequence).

The J gene is TRBJ2-5, the V gene TRBV6-2 or TRBV6-3; TRBD2 agrees at 7 bases. V dropped 2 bases and J dropped 2; count of bases not matched to a gene: 5. Germline V gene sequence: CDR1 MNHEY, CDR2 SVGEGT. The CDR3 consists of 15 residues. The CDR3 nucleotides read TGTGCCAGCAGTTACGTAGCGGGTATTCAAGAGACCCAGTACTTC. Its protein is CASSYVAGIQETQYF.

For this clone: The same CDR3 is also encoded by other DNA sequences in this sample. The chain employs TRBV6-5 and TRBJ1-4; 9 bases agree with TRBD1. The ends lost 9 bases at V and 5 bases at J; junction bases unmatched: 4. Germline V gene data show CDR1 as MNHEY and CDR2 as SVGAGI. This CDR3 is built from 13 residues. The CDR3 DNA sequence: TGTGCCAGTAGGGGACAGGGAAATGAAAAACTGTTTTTT. Its protein is CASRGQGNEKLFF.

V usage is TRBV5-1 and J usage is TRBJ1-5; D unclear. Germline V gene data show CDR1 as SGHRS and CDR2 as YFSETQ. Trimming took 4 bases from V and 0 from J, leaving 14 bases between them. The CDR3 has 16 residues. CDR3 sequence reads: CASSPDGPYSNQPQHF. CDR3 nucleotides: TGCGCCAGCAGCCCGGATGGGCCTTATAGCAATCAGCCCCAGCATTTT.

This clone was counted once. The V and J genes are TRBV9 and TRBJ2-1, with D maybe TRBD1 (6 bases). V dropped 4 bases and J dropped 1 base, with 12 bases sitting between them. In germline, CDR1 is SGDLS, CDR2 YYNGEE. This CDR3 has 15 residues. As DNA, the CDR3 is TGTGCCAGCAGCTCCGCACAGGGTTCCTACAATGAGCAGTTCTTC. It yields the protein CASSSAQGSYNEQFF.

The CDR3 DNA follows: TGTGCCAGCAGCCACCGCCCCCGGAGCAACCAAGAGACCCAGTACTTC. This translates into CASSHRPRSNQETQYF. This rearrangement joins TRBV7-9 to TRBJ2-5; D is undetermined. Trimming removed 5 bases at V and 0 bases at J, with 16 bases between. The CDR3 runs to 16 residues. Germline V gene sequence: CDR1 SEHNR, CDR2 FQNEAQ (reference sequence).

The chain recombines TRBV7-6 with TRBJ2-2; the match to TRBD1 covers 10 bases. Germline V CDR1 and CDR2: SGHVS, FNYEAQ. This CDR3 has 17 residues. The ends lost 5 bases at V and 7 bases at J; junction bases unmatched: 13. CDR3 amino acids: CASSPSPGTGVHGELFF. The DNA of the CDR3 is TGTGCCAGCAGCCCCAGCCCAGGGACAGGGGTTCACGGGGAGCTGTTTTTT.

The chain combines TRBV3-1 (or the pseudogene TRBV3-2) with TRBJ2-7; the D gene is possibly TRBD1 (5 bases). Trimming shortened V by 1 base and J by 3 bases, and 13 bases separated the two germline ends. The CDR3 has 15 residues. In germline, CDR1 is LGHDT, CDR2 YNNKEL (reference sequence). DNA of the CDR3: TGTGCCAGCAGCCAAGGGCACCTAGGGGACTACGAGCAGTACTTC. It yields the protein CASSQGHLGDYEQYF.

V gene TRBV6-2 or TRBV6-3 combines with J gene TRBJ1-1; 8 nucleotides line up with TRBD1. The germline gives CDR1 MNHEY, CDR2 SVGEGT. The CDR3 is made up of 15 amino acids. V dropped 5 bases and J dropped 4; count of bases not matched to a gene: 9. CDR3 sequence reads: CASSRNDRGGTEAFF. As DNA, the CDR3 is TGTGCCAGCAGTCGAAACGACAGGGGAGGCACTGAAGCTTTCTTT.

The chain joins TRBV6-2 or TRBV6-3 to TRBJ2-3, with TRBD2 identical over 8 bases. The CDR3 has 17 residues. Germline lookup yields CDR1 MNHEY and CDR2 SVGEGT. Trimming at V came to 5 bases and at J to 3 bases, leaving 13 bases not matched to a gene. DNA for the CDR3: TGTGCCAGCAGTGACGTTGGACTAGCACCATGGACAGATACGCAGTATTTT. This translates into CASSDVGLAPWTDTQYF.

This clone was picked up many times. V and J are TRBV7-3 and TRBJ2-2; 11 positions agree with TRBD2. The V gene end was trimmed by 4 bases and the J gene end by 7 bases; junction bases not matched to a gene: 5. CDR1 is SGHTA and CDR2 is FQGTGA in the germline V gene. This CDR3 spans 15 amino acids. The CDR3 nucleotides are TGTGCCAGCAGCTCCGGACTAGCGGGCGACGGGGAGCTGTTTTTT. Amino acid sequence: CASSSGLAGDGELFF.

The chain links TRBV3-1 (or the pseudogene TRBV3-2) to TRBJ1-2; D remains ambiguous. The CDR3 extends over 16 amino acids. The ends were cut back, 4 bases at V and 4 bases at J, with 19 bases in the middle. Germline assignment: CDR1 LGHDT and CDR2 YNNKEL (reference sequence). The CDR3 DNA is TGTGCCAGCAGCCGGCCATATACACCGTGGTGCTATGGCTACACCTTC. This codes for CASSRPYTPWCYGYTF.

The CDR3 region is CASSQGDRELYGYTF. CDR3 sequence (DNA): TGCGCCAGCAGCCAAGGGGACAGGGAACTCTATGGCTACACCTTC. J is TRBJ1-2 and V is TRBV4-3; TRBD1 aligns across 9 bases. The CDR3 covers 15 residues. J was trimmed by 4 bases and V by 1 base; bases with no gene match: 4. Germline lookup yields CDR1 LGHNA and CDR2 YSLEER.

This chain joins TRBV24-1 and TRBJ2-5; 7 bases agree with TRBD2. V shed 9 bases and J 7 bases; nucleotides not matched to a gene: 25. This CDR3 has 18 amino acids. Germline-derived CDR1 and CDR2 are KGHDR and SFDVKD. The CDR3 protein is CATPGIRGDRMDTGTQYF. CDR3 DNA sequence: TGTGCCACCCCAGGTATACGGGGGGACCGAATGGATACAGGGACCCAGTACTTC.